A single sample is the source of the 23 T cell receptor beta chains below, sequenced in a study of T cells in lung cancer brain metastases. Produced via immunoSEQ multiplex PCR; TCRdb's table is partial and in-frame only. The sample records fewer than 5,500 clones, 70% to 90% being singletons. Sequencing used tumor tissue from the primary lung tumor. Every receptor here comes from a woman aged 45-60 years with non-small cell lung cancer.

The V and J genes are TRBV9 and TRBJ2-7, with 8 bases that match TRBD2. The trim removed 4 bases at V and 2 bases at J, leaving 5 bases unmatched. Germline V gene sequence: CDR1 SGDLS, CDR2 YYNGEE. The CDR3 has 14 residues. Here the CDR3 reads CASSILAGPYEQYF. As DNA, the CDR3 is TGTGCCAGCAGCATATTAGCGGGGCCCTACGAGCAGTACTTC.

J is TRBJ1-1 and V is TRBV6-5, with D tentatively TRBD1 (6 bases). The CDR3 sequence is 13 residues long. From germline, CDR1 is MNHEY and CDR2 SVGAGI. The germline V and J ends were trimmed by 9 bases and 6 bases, with 17 bases remaining between them. The CDR3 sequence: CASVPQGTPEAFF. The CDR3 DNA reads TGTGCCAGTGTCCCTCAGGGGACTCCTGAAGCTTTCTTT.

This clone was detected only once. V usage is TRBV2 and J usage is TRBJ2-2; D remains unclear. Germline lookup yields CDR1 SNHLY and CDR2 FYNNEI. The length of the CDR3 is 13 residues. Trimming removed 4 bases at V and 5 bases at J, with 8 bases between. The CDR3 DNA reads as TGTGCCAGCAGTGCACAAGGAACCGGGGAGCTGTTTTTT. Translated: CASSAQGTGELFF.

V usage is TRBV7-2 and J usage is TRBJ2-1, with unresolved D. Germline CDR1 SGHTA, CDR2 FQGNSA. This CDR3 region has 15 residues. Trimming left V 0 bases short and J 5 bases short, with 11 bases between. CDR3 nucleotides: TGTGCCAGCAGCTTAGCGCGGACGGTTAACAATGAGCAGTTCTTC. Translation: CASSLARTVNNEQFF.

The chain has TRBV29-1 and TRBJ2-3; D unresolved. V lost 2 bases and J 1 base, leaving 10 bases between the germline ends. CDR3 length: 14 residues. Germline V lookup: CDR1 SQVTM, CDR2 ANQGSEA. The DNA of the CDR3 is TGCAGCGTTGAAAGGGTCCAGGGCACAGATACGCAGTATTTT. It encodes CSVERVQGTDTQYF.

V usage is TRBV6-5 and J usage is TRBJ2-7; D unclear. The CDR3 consists of 15 residues. From germline, CDR1 is MNHEY and CDR2 SVGAGI. V gave up 0 bases and J gave up 2 bases, with 11 bases separating them. The chain's CDR3 is CASSYSSLGTYEQYF. CDR3 coding DNA: TGTGCCAGCAGTTACTCGAGTCTGGGTACCTACGAGCAGTACTTC.

The J gene is TRBJ1-5, the V gene TRBV7-9, with D perhaps matching TRBD1 (6 bases). The CDR3 covers 15 residues. Germline V gene data show CDR1 as SEHNR and CDR2 as FQNEAQ (reference sequence). V lost 5 bases and J 2 bases, leaving 13 bases between the germline ends. The CDR3 DNA reads as TGTGCCAGCAGCCCTGGGGGGGGCGGCAATCAGCCCCAGCATTTT. Translation gives CASSPGGGGNQPQHF.

Concerning this clone: Mismatch with germline at one junction end may stem from a read error. This rearrangement joins TRBV19 to TRBJ2-1, with 7 bases aligning to TRBD2. The CDR3 is 14 residues long. Germline values: CDR1 LNHDA, CDR2 SQIVND (reference sequence). The CDR3 coding sequence is TGTGCTAGTAGTATCTCAGCGGGAAACAATGAGCAGTTCTTC. It codes for CASSISAGNNEQFF. The full variable domain, in which reference TRBV19 and TRBJ2-1 provide the parts outside the CDR3, is DGGITQSPKYLFRKEGQNVTLSCEQNLNHDAMYWYRQDPGQGLRLIYYSQIVNDFQKGDIAEGYSVSREKKESFPLTVTSAQKNPTAFYLCASSISAGNNEQFFGPGTRLTVL.

The chain recombines TRBV19 with TRBJ1-2, with D perhaps matching TRBD1 (6 bases). The CDR3 has 13 residues. Germline assignment: CDR1 LNHDA and CDR2 SQIVND (reference sequence). V shed 3 bases and J shed 6 bases, with 11 bases lying between them. The CDR3 region is CASSIGEGDGYTF. In DNA, the CDR3 is TGTGCCAGTAGTATCGGGGAGGGGGATGGCTACACCTTC.

The chain is built from TRBV9 and TRBJ1-5; D gene uncertain. CDR3 length equals 14 residues. Trimming took 4 bases from V and 6 from J, leaving 14 bases between them. Germline V CDR1 and CDR2: SGDLS, YYNGEE. DNA of the CDR3: TGTGCCAGCAGCCCCTGGGCGGAAAGTCAGCCCCAGCATTTT. It encodes CASSPWAESQPQHF. Looking up the rest from reference TRBV9 and TRBJ1-5 gives the full variable domain: DSGVTQTPKHLITATGQRVTLRCSPRSGDLSVYWYQQSLDQGLQFLIQYYNGEERAKGNILERFSAQQFPDLHSELNLSSLELGDSALYFCASSPWAESQPQHFGDGTRLSIL.

This clone turned up a few times. The J gene is TRBJ2-5, the V gene TRBV7-2; 9 positions agree with TRBD1. CDR3 size: 14 residues. The trim removed 2 bases at V and 7 bases at J, leaving 5 bases unmatched. Germline CDR1 reads SGHTA; CDR2 reads FQGNSA. CDR3 sequence reads: CASSLIAGQGTQYF. DNA for the CDR3: TGTGCCAGCAGCTTAATTGCGGGACAGGGGACCCAGTACTTC. Filled out from reference TRBV7-2 and TRBJ2-5, the complete variable domain reads GAGVSQSPSNKVTEKGKDVELRCDPISGHTALYWYRQSLGQGLEFLIYFQGNSAPDKSGLPSDRFSAERTGGSVSTLTIQRTQQEDSAVYLCASSLIAGQGTQYFGPGTRLLVL.

A remark on this clone: It is unclear where the CDR3 begins or ends on the DNA, so no DNA is shown, and the CDR3 is as TCRdb lists it. This CDR3 is also generated by other DNA sequences in the sample. The chain couples TRBV4-3 to TRBJ1-2; the table's D call, TRBD1, was not checked against the DNA. Inclusive of both ends, the CDR3 amounts to 17 amino acids. Germline lookup yields CDR1 LGHNA and CDR2 YSLEER. Here the CDR3 reads CASSQDVGQGANYGYTF.

The chain carries TRBV29-1 and TRBJ1-4; unclear D gene. Germline assignment: CDR1 SQVTM and CDR2 ANQGSEA. The CDR3 is 13 residues long. Trimming took off 3 bases at V and 5 bases at J, with 10 bases between the two ends. In DNA, the CDR3 is TGCAGCGTTGACTTGACGGGAAATGAAAAACTGTTTTTT. This gives the protein CSVDLTGNEKLFF.

Concerning this clone itself: One end of the junction does not line up with germline, which may come from a read error. The CDR3 DNA is TGTGCCTGGAGTGTACTGGACTACAAGCAGTACTTC. Protein product: CAWSVLDYKQYF. This chain links TRBV30 with TRBJ2-7, with D perhaps matching TRBD2 (6 bases). The CDR3 totals 12 residues. CDR1 GTSNPN and CDR2 SVGIG come from the germline V gene (reference sequence). Looking up the rest from reference TRBV30 and TRBJ2-7 gives the full variable domain: SQTIHQWPATLVQPVGSPLSLECTVEGTSNPNLYWYRQAAGRGLQLLFYSVGIGQISSEVPQNLSASRPQDRQFILSSKKLLLSDSGFYLCAWSVLDYKQYFGPGTRLTVT.

The chain combines TRBV11-2 with TRBJ1-3; 8 nucleotides agree with TRBD1. Germline CDR1 is SGHAT and CDR2 is FQNNGV. V dropped 4 bases and J dropped 4; count of bases not matched to a gene: 3. The CDR3 is made up of 14 amino acids. The DNA of the CDR3 is TGTGCCAGCAGCTGGACAGGGAACGGAAACACCATATATTTT. Protein sequence: CASSWTGNGNTIYF.

In this sample, this clone turned up a few times. The chain employs TRBV7-9 and TRBJ2-7; 8 bases match TRBD2. Germline trimming cut 5 bases from V and 9 bases from J; bases unmatched to any gene: 6. CDR1 is SEHNR and CDR2 is FQNEAQ in the germline V gene (reference sequence). CDR3 size: 12 residues. CDR3 sequence (DNA): TGTGCCAGCAGCCCAGGACTAGCCGGGCAGTACTTC. This codes for CASSPGLAGQYF.

The V call is TRBV10-2, the J call TRBJ1-2; D remains unclear. V lost 6 bases to trimming and J lost 5 bases, with 10 bases between them. The V gene's germline CDR1 is WSHSY and CDR2 SAAADI. This CDR3 contains 12 residues. The CDR3 reads CASRPGVYGYTF. The CDR3 DNA sequence: TGCGCCAGCAGGCCAGGAGTATATGGCTACACCTTC.

V and J are TRBV4-1 and TRBJ2-7; 9 bases map to TRBD1. Germline-derived CDR1 and CDR2 are MGHRA and YSYEKL. Trimming at V came to 3 bases and at J to 3 bases, leaving 6 bases not matched to a gene. The CDR3 has 15 amino acids. Here the CDR3 reads CASSQGGQGSYEQYF. The CDR3 nucleotides read TGCGCCAGCAGCCAGGGAGGACAGGGGAGCTACGAGCAGTACTTC.

About this clone: One end of the junction does not line up with germline, which may come from a read error. The rearrangement links TRBV27 to TRBJ2-5, with a tentative D call TRBD1 (5 bases). Germline loops: CDR1 MNHEY, CDR2 SMNVEV (reference sequence). This CDR3 contains 15 residues. CDR3 nucleotide sequence: TGTGCCAGCAGCCCTATGTGGGGCAACCAAGAGATCCAGTACTTC. Translation: CASSPMWGNQEIQYF.

This rearrangement joins TRBV6-5 to TRBJ2-5; no firm D call. The J call is doubtful: the DNA matches TRBJ2-7 better. The CDR3 consists of 14 residues. Germline V gene data show CDR1 as MNHEY and CDR2 as SVGAGI. The CDR3: CASTLSASSYEQYF. In nucleotides, the CDR3 is TGTGCCAGCACGTTGTCGGCTAGCTCCTACGAGCAGTACTTC.

This clone was seen a single time. The chain uses TRBV28 and TRBJ2-3; D possibly corresponds to TRBD2 (5 bases). V lost 10 bases and J 2 bases, leaving 10 bases between the germline ends. The CDR3 is 12 amino acids. Germline lookup yields CDR1 MDHEN and CDR2 SYDVKM. CDR3 nucleotides: TGTGCCACGTGGGGAGACACAGATACGCAGTATTTT. Residues: CATWGDTDTQYF. The whole variable domain, remainder taken from reference TRBV28 and TRBJ2-3, is DVKVTQSSRYLVKRTGEKVFLECVQDMDHENMFWYRQDPGLGLRLIYFSYDVKMKEKGDIPEGYSVSREKKERFSLILESASTNQTSMYLCATWGDTDTQYFGPGTRLTVL.

This chain's CDR3 is CASSQFGTSGTYEQYF. CDR3 DNA sequence: TGTGCCAGCAGCCAATTTGGGACTAGCGGAACCTACGAGCAGTACTTC. The chain recombines TRBV16 with TRBJ2-7; TRBD2 matches at 11 bases. CDR3 length: 16 amino acids. The ends lost 1 base at V and 2 bases at J; junction bases unmatched: 4. In germline, CDR1 is KGHSY, CDR2 FQNENV.

The chain combines TRBV27 with TRBJ1-4; no reliable D call. The V and J ends lost 3 bases and 5 bases respectively, with 10 bases between them. The CDR3 sequence is 14 residues long. Per the germline V gene, CDR1 is MNHEY and CDR2 is SMNVEV (reference sequence). CDR3 loop: CASSFGALNEKLFF. Written as DNA, the CDR3 is TGTGCCAGCAGTTTCGGAGCCCTGAATGAAAAACTGTTTTTT.